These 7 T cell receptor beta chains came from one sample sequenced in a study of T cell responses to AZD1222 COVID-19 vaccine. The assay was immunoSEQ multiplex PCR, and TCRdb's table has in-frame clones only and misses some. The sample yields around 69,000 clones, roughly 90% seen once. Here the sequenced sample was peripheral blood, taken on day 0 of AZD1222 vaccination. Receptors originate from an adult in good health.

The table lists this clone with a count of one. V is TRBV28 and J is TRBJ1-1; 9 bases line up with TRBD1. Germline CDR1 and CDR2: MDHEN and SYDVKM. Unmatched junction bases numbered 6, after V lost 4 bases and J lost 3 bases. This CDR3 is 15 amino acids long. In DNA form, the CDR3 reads TGTGCCAGCAGTTACACAGGGGGCCGGTACACTGAAGCTTTCTTT. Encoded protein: CASSYTGGRYTEAFF.

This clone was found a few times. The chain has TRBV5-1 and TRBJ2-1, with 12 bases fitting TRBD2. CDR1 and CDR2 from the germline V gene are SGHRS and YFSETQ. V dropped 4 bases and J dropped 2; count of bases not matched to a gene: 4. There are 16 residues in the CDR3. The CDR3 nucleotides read TGCGCCAGCAGCACCCGGACTAGCGGGGCCTACAATGAGCAGTTCTTC. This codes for CASSTRTSGAYNEQFF.

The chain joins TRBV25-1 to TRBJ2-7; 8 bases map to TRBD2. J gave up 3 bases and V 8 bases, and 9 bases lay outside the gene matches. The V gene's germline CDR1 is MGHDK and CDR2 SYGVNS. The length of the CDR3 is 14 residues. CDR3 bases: TGTGCCAGCTCCACAGCGGGAGTTTTCTACGAGCAGTACTTC. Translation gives CASSTAGVFYEQYF.

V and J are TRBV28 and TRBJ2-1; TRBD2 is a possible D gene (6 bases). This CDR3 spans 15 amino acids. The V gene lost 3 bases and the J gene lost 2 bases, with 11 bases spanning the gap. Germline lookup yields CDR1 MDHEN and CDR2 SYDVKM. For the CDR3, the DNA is TGTGCCAGCAGTTTCTCGGGGGATGCCTACAATGAGCAGTTCTTC. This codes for CASSFSGDAYNEQFF.

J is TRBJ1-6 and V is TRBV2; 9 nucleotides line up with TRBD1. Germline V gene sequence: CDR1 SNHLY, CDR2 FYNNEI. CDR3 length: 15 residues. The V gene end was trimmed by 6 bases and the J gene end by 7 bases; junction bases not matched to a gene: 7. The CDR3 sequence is CASSLDRGRNSPLHF. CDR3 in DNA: TGTGCCAGCAGCTTGGACAGGGGACGGAATTCACCCCTCCACTTT. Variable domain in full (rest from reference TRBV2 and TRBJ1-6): EPEVTQTPSHQVTQMGQEVILRCVPISNHLYFYWYRQILGQKVEFLVSFYNNEISEKSEIFDDQFSVERPDGSNFTLKIRSTKLEDSAMYFCASSLDRGRNSPLHFGNGTRLTVT.

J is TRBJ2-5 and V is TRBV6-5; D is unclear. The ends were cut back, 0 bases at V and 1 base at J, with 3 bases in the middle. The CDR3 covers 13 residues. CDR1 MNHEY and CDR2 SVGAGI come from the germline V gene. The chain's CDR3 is CASSYSSQETQYF. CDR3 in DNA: TGTGCCAGCAGTTACTCGTCCCAAGAGACCCAGTACTTC.

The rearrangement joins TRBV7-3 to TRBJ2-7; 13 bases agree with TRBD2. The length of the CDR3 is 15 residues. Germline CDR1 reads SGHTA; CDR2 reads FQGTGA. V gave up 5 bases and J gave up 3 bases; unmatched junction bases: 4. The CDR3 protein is CASSPGLAGVYEQYF. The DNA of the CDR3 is TGTGCCAGCAGCCCCGGACTAGCGGGAGTCTACGAGCAGTACTTC.